The rows below give T cell receptor beta chains drawn from one sample of a study of control samples from healthy donors and cancer patients. Sequencing was performed with immunoSEQ multiplex PCR; in TCRdb, only in-frame clones are kept and a portion is missing. The repertoire holds 110,000 to 150,000 clones, with roughly nine tenths as singletons. Material for sequencing was blood. These receptors came from a woman in her thirties in good health. Each CDR3 is given with its conserved first and last residue. D genes are given only for firm matches. Clone size appears in some rows only: once, few, many, or a class for an expanded clone.

D	V	J	size	CDR3	DNA
TRBD1	TRBV2	TRBJ1-6	-	CASRSDRESPLHF	TGTGCCAGCAGGTCCGACAGGGAATCACCCCTCCACTTT
TRBD2	TRBV19	TRBJ2-1	-	CASSTLTLAGVINEQFF	TGTGCCAGTAGTACCCTCACTTTAGCGGGAGTTATAAATGAGCAGTTCTTC
-	TRBV6-2/TRBV6-3	TRBJ2-7	-	CASSYRDTYEQYF	TGTGCCAGCAGTTATCGGGACACCTACGAGCAGTACTTC
-	TRBV27	TRBJ2-7	-	CASSFWRGGSYEQYF	TGTGCCAGCAGTTTTTGGCGGGGCGGCTCCTACGAGCAGTACTTC
-	TRBV5-4	TRBJ2-7	-	CASSPALSYEQYF	TGTGCCAGCAGCCCGGCTCTGTCCTACGAGCAGTACTTC
-	TRBV3-1/TRBV3-2	TRBJ2-7	-	CASSQEDGAYEQYF	TGTGCCAGCAGCCAAGAAGACGGCGCCTACGAGCAGTACTTC
TRBD1	TRBV6-2/TRBV6-3	TRBJ1-5	-	CASSYLLGQGGRNQPQHF	TGTGCCAGCAGTTACCTTCTCGGACAGGGCGGCCGCAATCAGCCCCAGCATTTT
-	TRBV18	TRBJ1-2	once	CASSPRAGGGYGYTF	TGTGCCAGCTCACCAAGGGCAGGAGGGGGCTATGGCTACACCTTC
-	TRBV5-1	TRBJ2-5	-	CASSLGGIQETQYF	TGCGCCAGCAGCCTGGGTGGAATTCAAGAGACCCAGTACTTC
-	TRBV3-1/TRBV3-2	TRBJ1-5	-	CASSQDRDTIQHF	TGTGCCAGCAGCCAAGATAGAGACACAATCCAGCATTTT
TRBD2	TRBV11-2	TRBJ2-3	-	CASSSLAGGTDTQYF	TGTGCCAGCAGCTCACTAGCGGGCGGCACAGATACGCAGTATTTT
TRBD1	TRBV10-3	TRBJ1-3	-	CAMDRGPGNTIYF	TGTGCCATGGACAGGGGGCCAGGAAACACCATATATTTT
-	TRBV9	TRBJ1-2	-	CASSGVSQRTYGYTF	TGTGCCAGCAGCGGGGTTTCCCAGAGAACATATGGCTACACCTTC
TRBD1	TRBV7-8	TRBJ2-7	-	CASSPGTGVHEQYF	TGTGCCAGCAGCCCGGGGACAGGGGTCCACGAGCAGTACTTC
TRBD2	TRBV7-2	TRBJ2-1	-	CASSLVGTSGRSSYNEQFF	TGTGCCAGCAGCTTAGTCGGGACTAGCGGTCGGAGCTCCTACAATGAGCAGTTCTTC
TRBD1	TRBV4-2	TRBJ1-2	-	CASSQDGTGARDYGYTF	TGTGCCAGCAGCCAAGATGGGACAGGGGCGCGGGACTATGGCTACACCTTC